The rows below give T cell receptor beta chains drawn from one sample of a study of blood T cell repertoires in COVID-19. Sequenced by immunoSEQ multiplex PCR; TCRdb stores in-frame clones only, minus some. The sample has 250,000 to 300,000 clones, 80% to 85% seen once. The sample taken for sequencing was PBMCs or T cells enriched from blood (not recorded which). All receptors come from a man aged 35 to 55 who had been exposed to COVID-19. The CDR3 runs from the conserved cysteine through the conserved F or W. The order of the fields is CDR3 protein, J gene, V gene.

cdr3_aa: CASSYSGGQAEAFF
j_call: TRBJ1-1
v_call: TRBV6-6

cdr3_aa: CASSQDSFNQPQHF
j_call: TRBJ1-5
v_call: TRBV7-9

cdr3_aa: CAWRPGQGNQPQHF
j_call: TRBJ1-5
v_call: TRBV30

cdr3_aa: CASSPGQGETGNTIYF
j_call: TRBJ1-3
v_call: TRBV18

cdr3_aa: CASSEKRDMNTEAFF
j_call: TRBJ1-1
v_call: TRBV6-1

cdr3_aa: CASRPGQGGNQPQHF
j_call: TRBJ1-5
v_call: TRBV27

cdr3_aa: CASSLGGSQYEQYF
j_call: TRBJ2-7
v_call: TRBV11-2

cdr3_aa: CASSTGGGGYEQYF
j_call: TRBJ2-7
v_call: TRBV6-5

cdr3_aa: CATSDRQAPETQYF
j_call: TRBJ2-5
v_call: TRBV24-1

cdr3_aa: CASSILRQNTEAFF
j_call: TRBJ1-1
v_call: TRBV19

cdr3_aa: CASSRDRGRETQYF
j_call: TRBJ2-5
v_call: TRBV11-2

cdr3_aa: CASSSFNEQFF
j_call: TRBJ2-1
v_call: TRBV27

cdr3_aa: CAWSYGQGDYGYTF
j_call: TRBJ1-2
v_call: TRBV30

cdr3_aa: CASSQEGGPLFF
j_call: TRBJ1-4
v_call: TRBV3-1/TRBV3-2

cdr3_aa: CASSPIRDRVYEQYF
j_call: TRBJ2-7
v_call: TRBV7-9

cdr3_aa: CASSITQGQDYVTEAFF
j_call: TRBJ1-1
v_call: TRBV19

cdr3_aa: CASSLEGGAVEAFF
j_call: TRBJ1-1
v_call: TRBV5-6

cdr3_aa: CASSVLGEDNTEAFF
j_call: TRBJ1-1
v_call: TRBV9

cdr3_aa: CASSLSSGQGSPLHF
j_call: TRBJ1-6
v_call: TRBV27

cdr3_aa: CASSLRDSFNYEQYF
j_call: TRBJ2-7
v_call: TRBV5-6

cdr3_aa: CATSATDTSYEQYF
j_call: TRBJ2-7
v_call: TRBV24-1

cdr3_aa: CASSGIAGGIKHEQFF
j_call: TRBJ2-1
v_call: TRBV5-1

cdr3_aa: CAFPGAGGNSGANVLTF
j_call: TRBJ2-6
v_call: TRBV5-1

cdr3_aa: CAISTRDRRYNEQFF
j_call: TRBJ2-1
v_call: TRBV10-3

cdr3_aa: CASRIQGNTEAFF
j_call: TRBJ1-1
v_call: TRBV12-3/TRBV12-4

cdr3_aa: CASSLVGAAGQPQHF
j_call: TRBJ1-5
v_call: TRBV5-6

cdr3_aa: CASSLATPGEGNTEAFF
j_call: TRBJ1-1
v_call: TRBV5-1

cdr3_aa: CASSLDSGMGGDEQFF
j_call: TRBJ2-1
v_call: TRBV7-2

cdr3_aa: CASSYHRPYEQYF
j_call: TRBJ2-7
v_call: TRBV6-2/TRBV6-3

cdr3_aa: CASSLLQQFNEKLFF
j_call: TRBJ1-4
v_call: TRBV5-8

cdr3_aa: CAWKGQNYGYTF
j_call: TRBJ1-2
v_call: TRBV30

cdr3_aa: CASSYSISGEAYEQYF
j_call: TRBJ2-7
v_call: TRBV6-5

cdr3_aa: CASSPGYQETQYF
j_call: TRBJ2-5
v_call: TRBV5-1

cdr3_aa: CASSPFTGKGGEQFF
j_call: TRBJ2-1
v_call: TRBV7-9

cdr3_aa: CATSPTGTDNEQFF
j_call: TRBJ2-1
v_call: TRBV24-1

cdr3_aa: CSVKGDHSYEQYF
j_call: TRBJ2-7
v_call: TRBV29-1

cdr3_aa: CASSSRGAKNTEAFF
j_call: TRBJ1-1
v_call: TRBV27

cdr3_aa: CASSGGEDQPQHF
j_call: TRBJ1-5
v_call: TRBV18

cdr3_aa: CASSPAGTGNTGELFF
j_call: TRBJ2-2
v_call: TRBV4-1

cdr3_aa: CASSRRGREAGANVLTF
j_call: TRBJ2-6
v_call: TRBV7-9

cdr3_aa: CASSIAGEAGTQYF
j_call: TRBJ2-3
v_call: TRBV19

cdr3_aa: CASSLASTGKGSPLHF
j_call: TRBJ1-6
v_call: TRBV5-1

cdr3_aa: CASSRARGTGTGELFF
j_call: TRBJ2-2
v_call: TRBV4-2